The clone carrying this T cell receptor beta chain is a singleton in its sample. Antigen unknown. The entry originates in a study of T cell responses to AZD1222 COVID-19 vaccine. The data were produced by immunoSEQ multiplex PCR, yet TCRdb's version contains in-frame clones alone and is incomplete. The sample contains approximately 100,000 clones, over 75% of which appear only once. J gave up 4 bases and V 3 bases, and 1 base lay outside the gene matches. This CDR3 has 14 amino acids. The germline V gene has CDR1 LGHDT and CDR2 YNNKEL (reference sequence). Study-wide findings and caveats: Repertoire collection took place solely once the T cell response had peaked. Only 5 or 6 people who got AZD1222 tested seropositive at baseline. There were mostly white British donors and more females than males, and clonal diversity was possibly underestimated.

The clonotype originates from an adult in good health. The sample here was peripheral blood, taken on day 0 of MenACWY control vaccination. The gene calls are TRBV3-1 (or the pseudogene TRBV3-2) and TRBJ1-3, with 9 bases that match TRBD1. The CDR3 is CASSQTGGGNTIYF. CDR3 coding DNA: TGTGCCAGCAGCCAGACAGGGGGGGGAAACACCATATATTTT.